A single sample is the source of the 8 T cell receptor beta chains below, sequenced in a study of blood T cells in healthy people across ages. The authors ran a second PCR of 7 to 11 cycles using a sample-barcoded 5' primer and a J-beta primer mix. In TCRdb, the 5' RACE reads were re-called with MiXCR into one record per CDR3 protein. This repertoire shows fewer than 1,200,000 distinct CDR3 sequences, approximately 25% found once; its top ten account for around 0.75%. These same records also appear under a second study, on T cells of mothers and their children.

Sequenced sample: blood. Source of these receptors: a girl aged 2-10 years in good health.

The genes are TRBV11-2 and TRBJ2-4; weak D call: TRBD2 (6 bases). Trimming removed 4 bases from V and 7 bases from J, with 17 bases in between. Germline CDR1 is SGHAT and CDR2 is FQNNGV. This CDR3 contains 15 residues. CDR3 sequence (DNA): TGTGCCAGCAGCTCCCCCAGGGAGGTTGGGAACATTCAGTACTTC. It encodes CASSSPREVGNIQYF.

The genes are TRBV3-1 and TRBJ2-5; TRBD2 might be the D (5 bases). The end of the DNA fits TRBJ2-1 better, so the J call may be wrong. From germline, CDR1 is LGHDT and CDR2 YNNKEL (reference sequence). This CDR3 comprises 12 residues. The CDR3 nucleotides read TGTGCCAGCTCCGAACGAGGGCATGAGCAGTTCTTC. Translation gives CASSERGHEQFF.

The rearrangement uses TRBV4-3 and TRBJ2-3, with 9 bases that match TRBD2. The trim removed 5 bases at V and 3 bases at J, leaving 12 bases unmatched. From germline, CDR1 is LGHNA and CDR2 YSLEER. CDR3 size: 17 residues. The CDR3 region has the DNA TGCGCCAGCAGCGCCGGGACTAGCCCCCTTCCAACAGATACGCAGTATTTT. Protein: CASSAGTSPLPTDTQYF.

The chain uses TRBV20-1 and TRBJ1-2; D uncertain. V was trimmed by 2 bases and J by 4 bases, leaving 11 bases between them. Germline V CDR1 and CDR2: DFQATT, SNEGSKA (reference sequence). The CDR3 is made up of 13 amino acids. The CDR3: CSARSKRGYGYTF. In DNA form, the CDR3 reads TGCAGTGCTAGATCTAAGCGGGGCTATGGCTACACCTTC.

This chain joins TRBV25-1 and TRBJ2-3; either TRBD1 or TRBD2 may fit D (5 bases each). Germline CDR1 MGHDK, CDR2 SYGVNS. The length of the CDR3 is 13 residues. Deletions cut 7 bases from V and 4 bases from J, with 12 bases between. CDR3: CASTIGDADTQYF. CDR3 nucleotides: TGTGCCAGCACAATCGGGGACGCAGATACGCAGTATTTT.

This clonotype was detected only once. Since no conserved phenylalanine or tryptophan closes the CDR3, a read error is the likely cause. The genes are TRBV7-9 and TRBJ2-1; TRBD2 matches at 12 bases. This CDR3 is 15 amino acids long. The J segment lost 4 bases and the V segment lost 4 bases, leaving 2 bases of the junction unmatched. Germline V gives CDR1 SEHNR, CDR2 FQNEAQ (reference sequence). CDR3 nucleotide sequence: TGTGCCAGCAGCTCGGGGACTAGCGGGTACAATGAGCAGTTCTAC. Translating gives CASSSGTSGYNEQFY.

In its sample, this clonotype was seen a few times. The chain carries TRBV6-6 and TRBJ2-1; the D is unclear. Germline V gives CDR1 MNHNY, CDR2 SVGAGI (reference sequence). The CDR3 loop spans 14 amino acids. V was shortened by 2 bases and J by 4 bases, with 9 bases between the two germline ends. The CDR3 DNA is TGTGCCAGCAGTTACAGGACGGGTTACAATGAGCAGTTCTTC. Protein: CASSYRTGYNEQFF.

This clonotype was seen only a few times. The gene calls are TRBV29-1 and TRBJ1-1; D is perhaps TRBD1 (6 bases). Germline CDR1 reads SQVTM; CDR2 reads ANQGSEA. The V end was cut by 6 bases, the J end by 8 bases, with 16 bases between. The CDR3 is 12 residues long. CDR3 sequence: CSVEGDAPEAFF. The CDR3 DNA reads as TGCAGCGTCGAGGGGGACGCACCCGAAGCTTTCTTT. Based on the CDR3 plus reference TRBV29-1 and TRBJ1-1, the full variable domain is SAVISQKPSRDICQRGTSLTIQCQVDSQVTMMFWYRQQPGQSLTLIATANQGSEATYESGFVIDKFPISRPNLTFSTLTVSNMSPEDSSIYLCSVEGDAPEAFFGQGTRLTVV.